What follows are 22 T cell receptor beta chains derived from one specimen sequenced in a study of monozygotic twins with inflammatory bowel disease. TCRdb re-analyzed the 5' RACE reads; it lists each CDR3 protein once, without DNA. The sample table sets out about 380,000 distinct CDR3 sequences. The sequenced sample was blood. The receptors come from a human donor with ulcerative colitis or Crohn's disease, or a healthy co-twin of an affected twin (not recorded which).

The chain has TRBV6-2 or TRBV6-3 and TRBJ1-1; TCRdb indicates TRBD1, and absent DNA this call remains unverified. The CDR3 totals 15 residues. Germline V gives CDR1 MNHEY, CDR2 SVGEGT. CDR3: CASSFRGQEVVVAFF.

The chain joins TRBV20-1 to TRBJ2-3; TCRdb outputs TRBD1, but without DNA this stays unchecked. The germline gives CDR1 DFQATT, CDR2 SNEGSKA (reference sequence). This CDR3 is built from 14 residues. CDR3 amino acids: CSAKGEGYTDTQYF.

This chain joins TRBV25-1 and TRBJ2-1; checking the TCRdb D call of TRBD2 is not possible without DNA. Germline CDR1 MGHDK, CDR2 SYGVNS. The length of the CDR3 is 14 residues. CDR3 in amino acids: CASSEPLLAAKQFF. The variable domain in full, completed from reference TRBV25-1 and TRBJ2-1, reads EADIYQTPRYLVIGTGKKITLECSQTMGHDKMYWYQQDPGMELHLIHYSYGVNSTEKGDLSSESTVSRIRTEHFPLTLESARPSHTSQYLCASSEPLLAAKQFFGPGTRLTVL.

The chain is built from TRBV7-2 and TRBJ2-7. Germline CDR1 is SGHTA and CDR2 is FQGNSA. This CDR3 region has 15 residues. CDR3 sequence: CASSRRPVFNYEQYF. Full variable domain (rest looked up from reference TRBV7-2 and TRBJ2-7): GAGVSQSPSNKVTEKGKDVELRCDPISGHTALYWYRQSLGQGLEFLIYFQGNSAPDKSGLPSDRFSAERTGGSVSTLTIQRTQQEDSAVYLCASSRRPVFNYEQYFGPGTRLTVT.

CDR3 residues: CSAPRDRGYEQYF. The V gene is TRBV20-1, the J gene TRBJ2-7; the D call of TRBD1 rests on TCRdb alone, since no DNA is present to check it. This CDR3 is built from 13 residues. From germline, CDR1 is DFQATT and CDR2 SNEGSKA (reference sequence).

The rearrangement joins TRBV28 to TRBJ2-3; checking the TCRdb D call of TRBD1 is not possible without DNA. Germline V gives CDR1 MDHEN, CDR2 SYDVKM. The CDR3 runs 13 residues. CDR3 residues: CAGRGQLTDTQYF.

The V and J genes are TRBV4-1 and TRBJ2-7; the TCRdb D gene call, TRBD1, has no DNA to confirm it. The CDR3 runs to 15 residues. Germline loops: CDR1 MGHRA, CDR2 YSYEKL. The CDR3 reads CASSQVTGPPYEQYF.

The V gene is TRBV7-9, the J gene TRBJ2-5; TCRdb calls TRBD1, which cannot be checked without DNA. CDR1 and CDR2 from the germline V gene are SEHNR and FQNEAQ (reference sequence). The CDR3 length is 15 residues. CDR3 sequence: CASSPVTGGGETQYF. Full variable domain (missing parts from reference TRBV7-9 and TRBJ2-5): DTGVSQNPRHKITKRGQNVTFRCDPISEHNRLYWYRQTLGQGPEFLTYFQNEAQLEKSRLLSDRFSAERPKGSFSTLEIQRTEQGDSAMYLCASSPVTGGGETQYFGPGTRLLVL.

The chain couples TRBV5-1 to TRBJ1-5. CDR3 length: 15 amino acids. Germline CDR1 reads SGHRS; CDR2 reads YFSETQ. This CDR3 is CASSLSGGPGQPQHF.

This chain connects TRBV30 to TRBJ2-3. The CDR3 is 15 amino acids. From germline, CDR1 is GTSNPN and CDR2 SVGIG (reference sequence). This CDR3 reads CAWSVKDRRRDTQYF. Drawing the rest from reference TRBV30 and TRBJ2-3, the complete variable domain is SQTIHQWPATLVQPVGSPLSLECTVEGTSNPNLYWYRQAAGRGLQLLFYSVGIGQISSEVPQNLSASRPQDRQFILSSKKLLLSDSGFYLCAWSVKDRRRDTQYFGPGTRLTVL.

V is TRBV25-1 and J is TRBJ1-4; TCRdb proposes TRBD1, but this gene call is untestable without DNA. This CDR3 is 17 amino acids long. CDR1 is MGHDK and CDR2 is SYGVNS in the germline V gene. The CDR3 is CASARDRGLTTNEKLFF.

The V gene is TRBV15, the J gene TRBJ1-2; TCRdb gives TRBD1 as the D gene, but with no DNA this cannot be confirmed. Germline CDR1 reads LNHNV; CDR2 reads YYDKDF (reference sequence). The CDR3 contains 14 residues. The CDR3 loop reads CATRSDRVNYGYTF.

V is TRBV20-1 and J is TRBJ1-6; TCRdb's D call, TRBD1, is unchecked because there is no DNA. CDR1 and CDR2 from the germline V gene are DFQATT and SNEGSKA (reference sequence). There are 16 residues in the CDR3. The CDR3 loop is CSAAPRGPSYNSPLHF.

The chain employs TRBV11-2 and TRBJ1-2; TCRdb reports TRBD1, a call that lacks DNA to check it against. CDR1 is SGHAT and CDR2 is FQNNGV in the germline V gene. The CDR3 has 16 residues. This chain's CDR3 is CASSLDLRRGGYGYTF.

The rearrangement joins TRBV6-1 to TRBJ2-5; TCRdb reports TRBD2, a call that lacks DNA to check it against. CDR1 MNHNS and CDR2 SASEGT come from the germline V gene. The CDR3 covers 15 residues. CDR3 in amino acids: CASSRRDPRWETQYF.

V is TRBV6-2 or TRBV6-3 and J is TRBJ2-3. The germline CDR1 and CDR2 sequences are MNHEY and SVGEGT. This CDR3 contains 15 residues. CDR3 region: CASSTLLSPTDTQYF.

This chain joins TRBV5-1 and TRBJ2-2; TCRdb designates TRBD1, a call that cannot be tested without DNA. The germline V gene encodes CDR1 SGHRS and CDR2 YFSETQ. CDR3 size: 14 residues. This CDR3 reads CASSLTGDAGELFF.

The CDR3 protein is CASSATSGSTDTQYF. The chain carries TRBV5-1 and TRBJ2-3; TCRdb's D gene call, TRBD2, goes unchecked for lack of DNA. CDR3 length equals 15 residues. Per germline, CDR1 SGHRS and CDR2 YFSETQ.

The chain carries TRBV11-1 and TRBJ2-5; there is no DNA to check the TCRdb D call of TRBD2. The CDR3 covers 18 residues. Germline V CDR1 and CDR2: SGHAT, FQDESV (reference sequence). Here the CDR3 reads CASSPGTSGGAAWETQYF.

The genes are TRBV7-3 and TRBJ2-5; with no DNA, the TCRdb D assignment of TRBD2 cannot be verified. Germline V CDR1 and CDR2: SGHTA, FQGTGA. CDR3 length: 15 residues. CDR3 residues: CASSLTPSAQETQYF.

The chain links TRBV5-4 to TRBJ2-1; checking the TCRdb D call of TRBD1 is not possible without DNA. Germline V lookup: CDR1 SGHNT, CDR2 YYREEE (reference sequence). The CDR3 has 15 residues. The CDR3 spells CASSDGTGQYNEQFF.

The chain joins TRBV30 to TRBJ2-7; TCRdb's D call, TRBD1, is unchecked because there is no DNA. Germline V gene lookup returns CDR1 GTSNPN and CDR2 SVGIG (reference sequence). The CDR3 has 15 amino acids. CDR3 amino acids: CAWSPTGPNSYEQYF.